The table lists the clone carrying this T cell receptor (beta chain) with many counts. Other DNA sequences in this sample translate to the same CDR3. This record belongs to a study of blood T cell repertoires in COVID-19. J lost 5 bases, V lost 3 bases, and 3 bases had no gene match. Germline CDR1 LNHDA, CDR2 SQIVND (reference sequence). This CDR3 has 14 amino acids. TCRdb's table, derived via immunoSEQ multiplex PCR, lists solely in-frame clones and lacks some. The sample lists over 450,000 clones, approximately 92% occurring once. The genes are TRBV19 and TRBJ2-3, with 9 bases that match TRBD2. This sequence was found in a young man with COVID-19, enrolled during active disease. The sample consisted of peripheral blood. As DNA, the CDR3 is TGTGCCAGTAGTATTGCACTAGCGGGAGATACGCAGTATTTT. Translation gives CASSIALAGDTQYF.